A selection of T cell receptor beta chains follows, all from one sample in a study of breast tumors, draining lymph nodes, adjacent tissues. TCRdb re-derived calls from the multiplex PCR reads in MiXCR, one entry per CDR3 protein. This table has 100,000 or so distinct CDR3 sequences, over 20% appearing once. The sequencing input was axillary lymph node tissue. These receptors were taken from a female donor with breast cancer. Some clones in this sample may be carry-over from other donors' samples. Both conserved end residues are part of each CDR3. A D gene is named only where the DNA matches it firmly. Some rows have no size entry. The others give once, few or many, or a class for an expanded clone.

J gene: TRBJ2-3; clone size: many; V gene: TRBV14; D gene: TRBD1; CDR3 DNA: TGTGCCAGCAGCCGGGACAGGAGGGGCACGCAGTATTTT; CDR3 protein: CASSRDRRGTQYF
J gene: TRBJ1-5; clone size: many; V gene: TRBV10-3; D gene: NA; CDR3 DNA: TGTGCCATCAGTGGGGGGGCAGGCGATCAGCCCCAGCATTTT; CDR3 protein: CAISGGAGDQPQHF
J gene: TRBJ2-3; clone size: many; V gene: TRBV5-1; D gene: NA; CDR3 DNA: TGCGCCAGCAAGGGGGGGCCAGATACGCAGTATTTT; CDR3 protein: CASKGGPDTQYF
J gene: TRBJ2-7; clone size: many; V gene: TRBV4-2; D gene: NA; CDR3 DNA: TGTGCCAGCACCAGAGAGGGGGGCTCCTACGAGCAGTACTTC; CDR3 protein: CASTREGGSYEQYF
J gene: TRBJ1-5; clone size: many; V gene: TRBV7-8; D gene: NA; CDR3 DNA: TGTGCCAGCAGCCGCCTGGAGGGAGGGTTGGGCAATCAGCCCCAGCATTTT; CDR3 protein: CASSRLEGGLGNQPQHF
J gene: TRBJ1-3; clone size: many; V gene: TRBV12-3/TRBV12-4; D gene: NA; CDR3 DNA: TGTGCCAGCAGTAAACCTAGCGGGGCGGGGGGAAACACCATATATTTT; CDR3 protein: CASSKPSGAGGNTIYF
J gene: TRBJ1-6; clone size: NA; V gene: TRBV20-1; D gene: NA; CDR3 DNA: TGCAGTGCTAGAGCGGACCGCAATTCACCCCTCCACTTT; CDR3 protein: CSARADRNSPLHF
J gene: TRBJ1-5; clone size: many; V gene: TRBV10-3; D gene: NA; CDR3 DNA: TGTGCCATCAGCCGGGATAGCAATCAGCCCCAGCATTTT; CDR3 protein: CAISRDSNQPQHF
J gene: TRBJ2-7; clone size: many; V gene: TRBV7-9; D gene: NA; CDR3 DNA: TGTGCCAGCAGCCAAGAAGGCCATTCGAGCTACGAGCAGTACTTC; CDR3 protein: CASSQEGHSSYEQYF
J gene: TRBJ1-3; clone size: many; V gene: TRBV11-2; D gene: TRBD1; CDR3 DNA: TGTGCCAGCAGCTTTGTAGACGACAGGGGACACACCATATATTTT; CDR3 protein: CASSFVDDRGHTIYF
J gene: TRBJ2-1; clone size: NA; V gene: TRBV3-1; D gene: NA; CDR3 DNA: TGTGCCAGCAGCCAAGAATGGTCTAGCACTTATCCCAATGAGCAGTTCTTC; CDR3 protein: CASSQEWSSTYPNEQFF
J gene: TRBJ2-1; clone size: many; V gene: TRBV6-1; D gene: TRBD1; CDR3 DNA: TGTGCCAGCACCGACCCGGGACAGCGATACAATGAGCAGTTCTTC; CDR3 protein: CASTDPGQRYNEQFF
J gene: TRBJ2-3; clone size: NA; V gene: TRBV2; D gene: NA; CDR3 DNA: TGTGCCAGCAGTGAACAAGGGCGGGGATTGAATACGCAGTATTTT; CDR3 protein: CASSEQGRGLNTQYF
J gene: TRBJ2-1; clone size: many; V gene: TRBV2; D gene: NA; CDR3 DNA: TGTGCCAGCAGTGATTCAAGCTTCAGCTACAATGAGCAGTTCTTC; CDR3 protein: CASSDSSFSYNEQFF
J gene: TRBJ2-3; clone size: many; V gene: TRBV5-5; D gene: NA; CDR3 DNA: TGTGCCAGCAACATGAACACAGATACGCAGTATTTT; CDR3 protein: CASNMNTDTQYF
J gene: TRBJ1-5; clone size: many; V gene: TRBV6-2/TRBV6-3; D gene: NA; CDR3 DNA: TGTGCCAGCAGTTACGGCAGGCCTTATAGCAATCAGCCCCAGCATTTT; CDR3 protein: CASSYGRPYSNQPQHF
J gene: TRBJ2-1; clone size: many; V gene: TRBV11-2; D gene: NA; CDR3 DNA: TGTGCCAGCAGTTTTTTGCAGGGTAGCAATGAGCAGTTCTTC; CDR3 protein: CASSFLQGSNEQFF
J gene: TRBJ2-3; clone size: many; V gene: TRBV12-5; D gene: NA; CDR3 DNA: TGTGCTAGTGGTTTGACGGCCAATACGCAGTATTTT; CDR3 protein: CASGLTANTQYF
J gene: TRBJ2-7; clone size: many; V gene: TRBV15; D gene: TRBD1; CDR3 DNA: TGTGCCACCGCCCCCGGACAGGGGACCGGCGAGCAGTACTTC; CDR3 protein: CATAPGQGTGEQYF
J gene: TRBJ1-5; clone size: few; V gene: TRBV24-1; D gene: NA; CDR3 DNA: TGTGCCACCAGTGGAGGGTCGGGGTATCAGCCCCAGCATTTT; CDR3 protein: CATSGGSGYQPQHF
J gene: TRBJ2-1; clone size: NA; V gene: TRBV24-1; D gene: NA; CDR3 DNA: TGTGCCACCAGTGATTCTCAGGGTTTGCCCTACAATGAGCAGTTCTTC; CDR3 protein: CATSDSQGLPYNEQFF
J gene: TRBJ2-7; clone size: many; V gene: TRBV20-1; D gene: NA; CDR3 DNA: TGCAGTGCTAGGGAAGTCGGGGGGCTCACCTACGAGCAGTACTTC; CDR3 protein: CSAREVGGLTYEQYF
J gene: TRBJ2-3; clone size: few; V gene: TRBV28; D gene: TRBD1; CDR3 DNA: TGTGCCAGCAGCCTATCGGGACAGGGACTCACAGATACGCAGTATTTT; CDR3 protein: CASSLSGQGLTDTQYF
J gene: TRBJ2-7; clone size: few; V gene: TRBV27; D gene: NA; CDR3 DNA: TGTGCCAGCAGTACCCGGGCCCCCGCTGCGGTGAGGACTAAAAAGTACGAGCAGTACTTC; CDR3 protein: CASSTRAPAAVRTKKYEQYF
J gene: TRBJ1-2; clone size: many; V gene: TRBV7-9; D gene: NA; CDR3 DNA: TGTGCCAGCAGTCAAACCGGGGAAGGGGGCTACACCTTC; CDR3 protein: CASSQTGEGGYTF
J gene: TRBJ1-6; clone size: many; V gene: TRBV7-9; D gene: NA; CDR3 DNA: TGTGCCAGCAGCCCCGGTGATTCACCCCTCCACTTT; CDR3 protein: CASSPGDSPLHF
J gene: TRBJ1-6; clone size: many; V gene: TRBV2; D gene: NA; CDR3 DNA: TGTGCCAGCGGACGCGAGGGGCGGAATTCACCCCTCCACTTT; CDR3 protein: CASGREGRNSPLHF
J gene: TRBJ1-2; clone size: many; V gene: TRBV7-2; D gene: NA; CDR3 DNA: TGTGCCAGCAGCTTAGTGAGTGCGGGAGGGGCCGGCTATGGCTACACCTTC; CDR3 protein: CASSLVSAGGAGYGYTF
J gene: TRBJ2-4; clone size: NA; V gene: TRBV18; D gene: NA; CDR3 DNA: TGTGCCAGCTCACCCCCAGGAGCCAAAAACATTCAGTACTTC; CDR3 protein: CASSPPGAKNIQYF
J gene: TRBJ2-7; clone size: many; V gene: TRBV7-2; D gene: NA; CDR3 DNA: TGTGCCAGCAGCTTAGTCCACGAGCAGTACTTC; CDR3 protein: CASSLVHEQYF
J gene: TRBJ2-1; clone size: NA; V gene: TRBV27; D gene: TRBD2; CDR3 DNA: TGTGCCAGCAGTTTAAGCGGTTGGCAGGGACTAATATACAATGAGCAGTTCTTC; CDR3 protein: CASSLSGWQGLIYNEQFF
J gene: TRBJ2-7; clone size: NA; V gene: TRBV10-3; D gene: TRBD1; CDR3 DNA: TGTGCCACGCAATCCGGGACAGGGGTTGGGGAGCAGTACTTC; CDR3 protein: CATQSGTGVGEQYF
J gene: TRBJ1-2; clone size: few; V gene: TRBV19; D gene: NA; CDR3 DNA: TGTGCCAGTGAGTTGGGCTATGGCTACACCTTC; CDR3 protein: CASELGYGYTF
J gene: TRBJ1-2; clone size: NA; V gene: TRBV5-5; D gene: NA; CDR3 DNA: TGTGCCAGCAGCTTCGGCCCGGGGTACTATGGCTACACCTTC; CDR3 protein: CASSFGPGYYGYTF
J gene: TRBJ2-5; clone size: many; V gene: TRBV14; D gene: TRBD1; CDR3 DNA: TGTGCCAGCAGCCCTCTGACGACAGGGCTGGGAGAGACCCAGTACTTC; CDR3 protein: CASSPLTTGLGETQYF
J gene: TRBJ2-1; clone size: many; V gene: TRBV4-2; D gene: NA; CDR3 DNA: TGTGCCAGCAGCCAAGGCGCGGTCGGCTCCTACAATGAGCAGTTCTTC; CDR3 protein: CASSQGAVGSYNEQFF
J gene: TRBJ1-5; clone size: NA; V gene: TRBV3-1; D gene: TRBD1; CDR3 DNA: TGTGCCAGCAGCTGGGGACAGGGGGCGCGACAGCCCCAGCATTTT; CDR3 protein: CASSWGQGARQPQHF
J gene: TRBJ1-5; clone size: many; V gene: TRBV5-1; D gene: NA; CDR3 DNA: TGCGCCAGCAGCTTAACAGAGAATCAGCCCCAGCATTTT; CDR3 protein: CASSLTENQPQHF
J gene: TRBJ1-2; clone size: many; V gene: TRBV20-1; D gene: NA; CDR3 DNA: TGCAGTGCTAGAGATGATAGGAGACAGACTAACTATGGCTACACCTTC; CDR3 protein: CSARDDRRQTNYGYTF
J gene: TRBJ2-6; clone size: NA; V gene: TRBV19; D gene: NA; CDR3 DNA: TGTGCCAGTAGTTTCGACAGCTCTGGGGCCAACGCCCTGACTTTC; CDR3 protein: CASSFDSSGANALTF
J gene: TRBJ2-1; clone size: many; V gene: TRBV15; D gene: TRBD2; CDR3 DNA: TGTGCCACCAGCAGAGCGGGCGGGAGAACTGGAAATGAGCAGTTCTTC; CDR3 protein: CATSRAGGRTGNEQFF
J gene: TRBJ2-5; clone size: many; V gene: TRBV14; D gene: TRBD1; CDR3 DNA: TGTGCCAGCAGCCAAGCAGGACAGGGGGCTGGAGAGACCCAGTACTTC; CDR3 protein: CASSQAGQGAGETQYF
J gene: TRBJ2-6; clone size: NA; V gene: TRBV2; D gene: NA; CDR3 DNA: TGTGCCAGCAGTGAATCCAGGGCGGGGGCCAACGTCCTGACTTTC; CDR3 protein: CASSESRAGANVLTF
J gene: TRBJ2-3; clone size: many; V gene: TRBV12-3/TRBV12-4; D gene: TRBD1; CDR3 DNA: TGTGCCAGCAGTTTAGCGACAGGGTCCCGCACAGATACGCAGTATTTT; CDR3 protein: CASSLATGSRTDTQYF
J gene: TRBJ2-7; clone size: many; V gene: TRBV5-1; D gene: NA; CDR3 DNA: TGCGCCAGCAGCTTTGTGGGGGGGCGCTTAAAGGAGCAGTACTTC; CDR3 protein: CASSFVGGRLKEQYF
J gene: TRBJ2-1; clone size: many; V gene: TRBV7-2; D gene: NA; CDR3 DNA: TGTGCCAGCAGCCCGAGGAGCGAGTACAATGAGCAGTTCTTC; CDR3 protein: CASSPRSEYNEQFF
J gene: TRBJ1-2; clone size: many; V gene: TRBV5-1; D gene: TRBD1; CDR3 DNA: TGCGCCAGCACCCCGGACAGGGAGTACCGTAACTATGGCTACACCTTC; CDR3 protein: CASTPDREYRNYGYTF
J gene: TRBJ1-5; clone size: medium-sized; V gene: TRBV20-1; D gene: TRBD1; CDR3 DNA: TGCAGTGTATGGGGACAGCTTAGCAATCAGCCCCAGCATTTT; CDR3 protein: CSVWGQLSNQPQHF
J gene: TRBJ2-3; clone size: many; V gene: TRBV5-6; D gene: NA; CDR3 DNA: TGTGCCAGCAGCTTGCGACGGATTACAGATACGCAGTATTTT; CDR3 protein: CASSLRRITDTQYF
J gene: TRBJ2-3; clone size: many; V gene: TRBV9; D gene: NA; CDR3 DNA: TGTGCCAGCAGCGTATCCCCCCTTGGGGATACGCAGTATTTT; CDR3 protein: CASSVSPLGDTQYF
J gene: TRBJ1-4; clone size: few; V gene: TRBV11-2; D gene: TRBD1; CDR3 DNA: TGTGCCAGCAGCTCCGACGGGACAGGGGGTGAAAAACTGTTTTTT; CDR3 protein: CASSSDGTGGEKLFF
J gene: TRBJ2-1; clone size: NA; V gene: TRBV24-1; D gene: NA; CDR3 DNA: TGTGCCACCAGTGATGGGGTCACCTTC; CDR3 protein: CATSDGVTF
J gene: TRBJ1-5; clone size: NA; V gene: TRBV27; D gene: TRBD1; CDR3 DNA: TGTGTCAGCAGCCCCCGAGGGGGCGACCAGCCCCAGCATTTT; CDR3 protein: CVSSPRGGDQPQHF
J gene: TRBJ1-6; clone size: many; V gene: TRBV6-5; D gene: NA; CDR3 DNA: TGTGCCAGCACCCGACAGCCAAATTCACCCCTCCACTTT; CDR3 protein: CASTRQPNSPLHF